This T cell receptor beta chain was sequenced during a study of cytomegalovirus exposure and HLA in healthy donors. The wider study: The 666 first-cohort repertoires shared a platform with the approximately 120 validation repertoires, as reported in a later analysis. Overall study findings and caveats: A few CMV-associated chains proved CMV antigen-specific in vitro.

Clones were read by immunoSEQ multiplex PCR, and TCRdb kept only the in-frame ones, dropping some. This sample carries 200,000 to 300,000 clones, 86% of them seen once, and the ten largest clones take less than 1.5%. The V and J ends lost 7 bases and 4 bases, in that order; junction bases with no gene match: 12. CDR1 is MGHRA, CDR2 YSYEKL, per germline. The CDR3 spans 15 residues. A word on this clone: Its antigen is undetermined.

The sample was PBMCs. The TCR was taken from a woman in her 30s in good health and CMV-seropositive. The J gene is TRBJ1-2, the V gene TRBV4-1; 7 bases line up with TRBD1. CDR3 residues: CASTTNWDSLYGYTF. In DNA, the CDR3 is TGCGCCAGCACCACAAATTGGGACAGCCTCTATGGCTACACCTTC.